In its sample, the clone carrying this T cell receptor beta chain was seen many times. The data derive from a study of spatial heterogeneity in lung cancer. TCRdb itself ran the 5' RACE reads through MiXCR, one entry per CDR3 protein. The table includes roughly 82,000 distinct CDR3 sequences, around 12% detected once. CDR1 and CDR2 (germline): DFQATT, SNEGSKA (reference sequence). Trimming took 6 bases from V and 9 from J, leaving 18 bases between them. The CDR3 length is 13 residues. Time point defined: sample taken at primary tumor resection. Without sorting, whole RNA was sequenced from tumor, nontumor lung or frozen PBMC.

The sequence derives from a male donor with early-stage non-small cell lung cancer. V gene TRBV20-1 combines with J gene TRBJ2-1; perhaps TRBD1 as D (5 bases). Sample: PBMCs, taken at surgery. This CDR3 reads CSALGAAKSEQFF. CDR3 nucleotides: TGCAGTGCCCTAGGGGCCGCGAAGAGTGAGCAGTTCTTC.